This is a list of T cell receptor beta chains from one sample in a study of OX40 agonist ivuxolimab in advanced cancers. TCRdb's copy holds only in-frame clones and misses some; the assay was immunoSEQ multiplex PCR. This table holds about 80,000 clones, about 92% found once. The source material was CD4+ or CD8+ T cells sorted from blood, sampled in a trial of the OX40 agonist ivuxolimab. Every receptor here comes from an adult with an advanced solid tumor such as melanoma, head and neck, liver or kidney cancer. Both conserved end residues are part of each CDR3. The order of the fields is D gene, V gene, CDR3 protein. A D gene is named only where the DNA matches it firmly.

D: TRBD2; V: TRBV19; CDR3: CASTLTSGSLDEQFF
D: NA; V: TRBV28; CDR3: CASHPGYYGYTF
D: TRBD2; V: TRBV19; CDR3: CASRPGLAGVPPYEQYF
D: NA; V: TRBV29-1; CDR3: CSVVGAEMNTEAFF
D: NA; V: TRBV6-1; CDR3: CASNRVLNTEAFF
D: NA; V: TRBV19; CDR3: CASSIVGRGRGELFF
D: NA; V: TRBV6-5; CDR3: CASSSASYATNEKLFF
D: NA; V: TRBV7-9; CDR3: CASSLGRTGQETQYF
D: NA; V: TRBV7-3; CDR3: CASSFRRNTEAFF
D: NA; V: TRBV5-4; CDR3: CASSLGQVDNSPLHF
D: NA; V: TRBV6-6; CDR3: CASSLMEGGNEQFF
D: NA; V: TRBV10-1; CDR3: CASSESRGQTQYF
D: NA; V: TRBV2; CDR3: CASSTLMNTEAFF
D: TRBD1; V: TRBV2; CDR3: CASSEGPTKRRGRQPQHF
D: NA; V: TRBV7-9; CDR3: CASSLAVGVNEQFF
D: NA; V: TRBV9; CDR3: CASSVDRVSGYTF
D: TRBD1; V: TRBV27; CDR3: CASSFATGGAQYF
D: NA; V: TRBV15; CDR3: CATSRGFSNQPQHF
D: NA; V: TRBV6-6; CDR3: CASSYARNGYTF
D: NA; V: TRBV28; CDR3: CASSLEWVTYNEQFF
D: TRBD1; V: TRBV10-3; CDR3: CAINQGAGQPQHF
D: NA; V: TRBV15; CDR3: CATSRGGANYGYTF
D: NA; V: TRBV5-1; CDR3: CASSLNSVPYNEQFF
D: NA; V: TRBV19; CDR3: CASSTYGRMDGYTF
D: NA; V: TRBV7-9; CDR3: CASSSGLGSSTDTQYF
D: TRBD1; V: TRBV27; CDR3: CASKSGGQGAGELFF
D: TRBD1; V: TRBV2; CDR3: CASRVTGGQGNQPQHF
D: NA; V: TRBV6-6; CDR3: CASSWDGTYEQYF
D: NA; V: TRBV5-4; CDR3: CASSLNPNYEQYF
D: NA; V: TRBV11-2; CDR3: CASSLSGLEQYF
D: NA; V: TRBV5-1; CDR3: CASSLAARREETQYF
D: NA; V: TRBV11-1; CDR3: CASSQRKGRNTEAFF
D: NA; V: TRBV5-4; CDR3: CASSFGGLGYEQYF
D: NA; V: TRBV29-1; CDR3: CSVVKSKRNGYTF
D: NA; V: TRBV9; CDR3: CASSELVADTQYF
D: NA; V: TRBV29-1; CDR3: CSVSRAKNIQYF
D: NA; V: TRBV6-1; CDR3: CASRETRIPSNYGYTF
D: NA; V: TRBV25-1; CDR3: CASSEYKYYNEQFF
D: NA; V: TRBV13; CDR3: CASSPNRLGEQFF
D: NA; V: TRBV19; CDR3: CASSVSGGYGYTF
D: NA; V: TRBV6-1; CDR3: CASSEVGGFSGNTIYF
D: NA; V: TRBV6-1; CDR3: CASSGRNIRGTLGNTIYF
D: NA; V: TRBV15; CDR3: CATSGERATESNQPQHF
D: NA; V: TRBV7-9; CDR3: CASSFDTHTDTQYF
D: NA; V: TRBV6-4; CDR3: CASSDQTGDTQYF
D: TRBD1; V: TRBV9; CDR3: CASSGTGGSNYGYTF
D: NA; V: TRBV7-2; CDR3: CASSLGTANSPLHF
D: NA; V: TRBV18; CDR3: CASSPLRRNNEKLFF
D: NA; V: TRBV5-1; CDR3: CASSLVQGYEQYF
D: TRBD2; V: TRBV29-1; CDR3: CSVGGLAGASSYNEQFF
D: NA; V: TRBV30; CDR3: CAWSGTRNTEAFF